Following are 29 T cell receptor beta chains from one sample sequenced in a study of immune characterization of retroperitoneal liposarcoma. One entry per CDR3 protein results from TCRdb running MiXCR on the PCR reads. The sample contains approximately 10,000 distinct CDR3 sequences, under 35% of which appear only once. The material sequenced was tumor tissue. The receptors were sampled from a female donor with retroperitoneal liposarcoma.

J is TRBJ2-4 and V is TRBV6-5; 7 nucleotides match TRBD1. From germline, CDR1 is MNHEY and CDR2 SVGAGI. The trim removed 2 bases at V and 5 bases at J, leaving 3 bases unmatched. The length of the CDR3 is 14 residues. CDR3: CASSYRGPENIQYF. The CDR3 region has the DNA TGTGCCAGCAGTTACAGGGGGCCGGAAAACATTCAGTACTTC.

The genes are TRBV11-3 and TRBJ2-1; tentative D call: TRBD2 (5 bases). The better agreement between TRBJ2-7 and the DNA end casts doubt on the J call. The CDR3 consists of 15 residues. Germline assignment: CDR1 SGHNT and CDR2 YENEEA. The CDR3 region is CASSLGGLSSYEQYF. As DNA, the CDR3 is TGTGCCAGCAGCTTAGGAGGGTTAAGCTCCTACGAGCAGTACTTC.

This clonotype is judged medium-sized (0.01 to 0.1%). CDR3 loop: CASSGTRGPYEQYF. The CDR3 DNA reads TGTGCCAGCAGCGGTACTAGAGGACCCTACGAGCAGTACTTC. V and J are TRBV6-1 and TRBJ2-1, with a possible D match to TRBD2 (5 bases). TRBJ2-7 matches the DNA end more closely, so the J call is doubtful. The CDR3 contains 14 residues. CDR1 is MNHNS, CDR2 SASEGT, per germline.

This chain links TRBV6-1 with TRBJ2-5; D might be TRBD1 or TRBD2, each matching 5 bases. The germline V gene has CDR1 MNHNS and CDR2 SASEGT. Between the trimmed V and J ends, which lost 5 bases and 2 bases, there was a span of 24 bases. This CDR3 is built from 18 residues. The chain's CDR3 is CASSTRGYGGSAQETQYF. The CDR3 DNA reads as TGTGCCAGCAGTACCCGGGGATATGGGGGTTCAGCACAAGAGACCCAGTACTTC.

The sample holds many counts of this clonotype. CDR3 nucleotide sequence: TGTGCCAGCAGCCCGTCCGGGACAGGAAGGGGGAATGAGCAGTACTTC. The encoded protein is CASSPSGTGRGNEQYF. The rearrangement joins TRBV11-2 to TRBJ2-1; TRBD1 agrees at 8 bases. The J call may be wrong; the DNA end is better matched by TRBJ2-7. The CDR3 has 16 residues. Germline-derived CDR1 and CDR2 are SGHAT and FQNNGV.

This clonotype appeared many times. This rearrangement joins TRBV7-2 to TRBJ2-3, with D possibly being TRBD2 (6 bases). This CDR3 has 14 amino acids. Trimming shortened V by 3 bases and J by 4 bases, and 11 bases separated the two germline ends. Germline V gives CDR1 SGHTA, CDR2 FQGNSA. CDR3 sequence (DNA): TGTGCCAGCAGCTTCGGATCGGGAGCAGATACGCAGTATTTT. Translated: CASSFGSGADTQYF.

The chain employs TRBV12-3 or TRBV12-4 and TRBJ1-3; no clear D. Between the trimmed V and J ends, which lost 3 bases and 2 bases, there was a span of 8 bases. This CDR3 has 14 amino acids. As DNA, the CDR3 is TGTGCCAGCAGTTTGGCAAGCCCTGGAAACACCATATATTTT. Its translation is CASSLASPGNTIYF.

V is TRBV6-5 and J is TRBJ2-1; D call uncertain. Germline V gene data show CDR1 as MNHEY and CDR2 as SVGAGI. The CDR3 is made up of 14 amino acids. The V and J ends lost 4 bases and 10 bases respectively, with 17 bases between them. The CDR3 bases are TGTGCCAGCAGTTCTGGGTTAATCAACGGCGAGCAGTTCTTC. It codes for CASSSGLINGEQFF.

This clonotype was recorded many times. J is TRBJ2-1 and V is TRBV11-2, with D perhaps TRBD1 (5 bases). Germline loops: CDR1 SGHAT, CDR2 FQNNGV. V was pared by 0 bases and J by 2 bases, with 17 bases between. The CDR3 is made up of 18 amino acids. The CDR3, as DNA: TGTGCCAGCAGCTTAGACCCCCCCCAGGGTAGGCCCTACAATGAGCAGTTCTTC. Protein: CASSLDPPQGRPYNEQFF.

This chain links TRBV6-6 with TRBJ1-5; 7 bases are shared with TRBD1. The CDR3 spans 15 residues. J lost 5 bases, V lost 0 bases, and 4 bases had no gene match. The germline V gene encodes CDR1 MNHNY and CDR2 SVGAGI (reference sequence). CDR3 bases: TGTGCCAGCAGTTACTCAGGGGACAGTTATCAGCCCCAGCATTTT. Amino acid sequence: CASSYSGDSYQPQHF.

This clonotype was recorded a few times. The J gene is TRBJ2-4, the V gene TRBV6-1; TRBD2 matches at 11 bases. This CDR3 contains 16 residues. V lost 6 bases to trimming and J lost 13 bases; unmatched junction nucleotides: 17. CDR1 is MNHNS, CDR2 SASEGT, per germline. The CDR3 spells CASRKTSGSSYNEQYF. The CDR3 region has the DNA TGTGCCAGCAGAAAAACTAGCGGGAGCTCCTACAATGAGCAGTACTTC.

The chain links TRBV6-1 to TRBJ2-3, with 11 bases lining up with TRBD2. CDR1 MNHNS and CDR2 SASEGT come from the germline V gene. This CDR3 comprises 15 residues. J gave up 4 bases and V 2 bases, and 2 bases lay outside the gene matches. The CDR3 protein is CASSELAGGPDTQYF. The CDR3 coding sequence is TGTGCCAGCAGTGAATTAGCGGGGGGGCCAGATACGCAGTATTTT.

The J gene is TRBJ2-1, the V gene TRBV11-1; D possibly corresponds to TRBD1 (5 bases). The J call may not be correct, given that the DNA end is closer to TRBJ2-7. The germline V gene has CDR1 SGHAT and CDR2 FQDESV (reference sequence). CDR3 length: 15 amino acids. The CDR3 sequence: CASSLEFAGNNEQYF. DNA for the CDR3: TGTGCCAGCAGCTTAGAATTTGCAGGGAACAATGAGCAGTACTTC.

This clonotype was observed a handful of times. This chain's CDR3 is CASSYGRYNEQFF. The CDR3 coding sequence is TGTGCCAGCAGTTACGGCCGCTACAATGAGCAGTTCTTC. The chain carries TRBV6-1 and TRBJ2-1; D unclear. Trimming cost V 5 bases and J 3 bases, with 8 bases left between them. The CDR3 is made up of 13 amino acids. CDR1 and CDR2 (germline): MNHNS, SASEGT.

This clonotype has at least ten counts. This chain joins TRBV6-1 and TRBJ2-1; TRBD1 matches at 7 bases. The germline CDR1 and CDR2 sequences are MNHNS and SASEGT. There are 13 residues in the CDR3. V lost 8 bases to trimming and J lost 10 bases; unmatched junction nucleotides: 11. The CDR3 bases are TGTGCCAGCCAACGGGGACAGTCCTACGAGCAGTTCTTC. Translation: CASQRGQSYEQFF.

The CDR3 DNA reads TGTGCCAGCAGTATCTTCGGAAGAGCCAAAAACATTCAGTTCTTC. Protein: CASSIFGRAKNIQFF. V is TRBV6-6 and J is TRBJ2-1; D remains unclear. The V and J ends lost 5 bases and 13 bases respectively, with 24 bases between them. CDR1 and CDR2 (germline): MNHNY, SVGAGI (reference sequence). The CDR3 consists of 15 residues.

J is TRBJ2-1 and V is TRBV6-6; possibly TRBD1 for D (6 bases). The better agreement between TRBJ2-7 and the DNA end casts doubt on the J call. Germline V gene data show CDR1 as MNHNY and CDR2 as SVGAGI (reference sequence). The CDR3 runs 14 residues. The CDR3 DNA reads TGTGCCAGCAGTTACGGTCAAGGGGGCTACGAGCAGTACTTC. The encoded protein is CASSYGQGGYEQYF.

This clonotype was observed a handful of times. The chain carries TRBV27 and TRBJ2-1; D is perhaps TRBD1 or TRBD2 (6 bases each). The DNA end is more similar to TRBJ2-7, so the J call may be wrong. This CDR3 has 16 residues. CDR1 is MNHEY and CDR2 is SMNVEV in the germline V gene (reference sequence). The CDR3 loop is CASSLRGVRALNEQYF. The DNA for the CDR3 is TGTGCCAGCAGTTTAAGGGGGGTCAGGGCCCTCAATGAGCAGTACTTC.

This clonotype has a count of ten or more. J is TRBJ2-1 and V is TRBV12-3 or TRBV12-4, with 8 positions matching TRBD2. The V and J ends lost 6 bases and 10 bases, in that order; junction bases with no gene match: 11. CDR3 length: 14 residues. The CDR3 coding sequence is TGTGCCAGCAGGTCCAGCGGGGGCCACTACGAGCAGTTCTTC. Translating gives CASRSSGGHYEQFF.

The table lists this clonotype with many counts. The CDR3 sequence: CASSPGGAQSSYEQYF. DNA of the CDR3: TGTGCCAGCAGCCCAGGCGGGGCTCAGAGCTCCTACGAGCAGTACTTC. V is TRBV11-3 and J is TRBJ2-7; D might be TRBD2 (6 bases). Germline-derived CDR1 and CDR2 are SGHNT and YENEEA. The length of the CDR3 is 16 residues. With 5 bases removed from V and 0 bases from J, the gap between germline ends came to 17 bases.

As concerns this clonotype: A much larger clone sits a single nucleotide away, making a read error possible. This sequence joins TRBV7-8 and TRBJ2-4; 11 positions match TRBD1. The end of the DNA fits TRBJ2-1 better, so the J call may be wrong. This CDR3 is built from 16 residues. Germline CDR1 reads SGHVS; CDR2 reads FQNEAQ. The CDR3 DNA follows: TGTGCCAGTTTCGGACAGGGGGCGAATTCCTACAATGAGCAGTTCTTC. Amino acid sequence: CASFGQGANSYNEQFF.

The chain joins TRBV6-5 to TRBJ2-1; 7 positions agree with TRBD1. Trimming at V came to 2 bases and at J to 7 bases, leaving 8 bases not matched to a gene. Germline CDR1 reads MNHEY; CDR2 reads SVGAGI. The CDR3 has 15 amino acids. CDR3 in DNA: TGTGCCAGCAGTTACCGCCCGACAGGGACAAATGAGCAGTTCTTC. Translated, it gives CASSYRPTGTNEQFF.

This chain joins TRBV7-2 and TRBJ2-1; D possibly uses TRBD1 or TRBD2 (6 bases each). Per the germline V gene, CDR1 is SGHTA and CDR2 is FQGNSA. The CDR3 has 14 amino acids. Between the trimmed V and J ends, which lost 3 bases and 7 bases, there was a span of 13 bases. CDR3 loop: CASSFGGLGNEQFF. Written as DNA, the CDR3 is TGTGCCAGCAGCTTTGGGGGGCTAGGGAATGAGCAGTTCTTC. The full variable domain, rest sourced from reference TRBV7-2 and TRBJ2-1, is GAGVSQSPSNKVTEKGKDVELRCDPISGHTALYWYRQSLGQGLEFLIYFQGNSAPDKSGLPSDRFSAERTGGSVSTLTIQRTQQEDSAVYLCASSFGGLGNEQFFGPGTRLTVL.

This clonotype was observed many times. The V call is TRBV12-3 or TRBV12-4, the J call TRBJ2-5; tentatively, D is TRBD2 (5 bases). There are 14 residues in the CDR3. V lost 9 bases, J lost 1 base, and 15 bases lay in between. DNA of the CDR3: TGTGCCAGTTGTGACTCGGGGTTCCAAGAGACCCAGTACTTC. Translation gives CASCDSGFQETQYF.

By share, this clonotype counts as medium-sized. This chain connects TRBV6-1 to TRBJ2-3; TRBD2 agrees at 9 bases. In germline, CDR1 is MNHNS, CDR2 SASEGT. The CDR3 extends over 15 amino acids. V lost 6 bases and J lost 6; bases outside the gene matches: 10. CDR3 amino acids: CASRGLAGLADTQYF. The CDR3 region has the DNA TGTGCCAGCAGGGGGCTAGCGGGGCTGGCGGATACGCAGTATTTT.

The chain uses TRBV5-1 and TRBJ2-1; 13 nucleotides line up with TRBD2. From germline, CDR1 is SGHRS and CDR2 YFSETQ. Trimming at V came to 2 bases and at J to 0 bases, leaving 5 bases not matched to a gene. The CDR3 runs to 18 residues. The DNA of the CDR3 is TGCGCCAGCAGCTTCCGGACTAGCGGGGGCATCTCCTACAATGAGCAGTTCTTC. Residues: CASSFRTSGGISYNEQFF.

This clonotype has just a few counts. V usage is TRBV6-5 and J usage is TRBJ2-1; tentatively, D is TRBD2 (5 bases). This CDR3 has 14 residues. V lost 0 bases and J 8 bases, leaving 11 bases between the germline ends. The germline CDR1 and CDR2 sequences are MNHEY and SVGAGI. The CDR3 sequence: CASSYSRRSHEQFF. The CDR3 bases are TGTGCCAGCAGTTACTCGCGGAGGTCCCATGAGCAGTTCTTC.

In this sample, this clonotype is medium-sized. The chain uses TRBV6-1 and TRBJ2-3; no clear D gene. CDR1 is MNHNS and CDR2 is SASEGT in the germline V gene. The CDR3 runs 16 residues. V was shortened by 3 bases and J by 0 bases, with 13 bases between the two germline ends. This chain's CDR3 is CASSDSITTSTDTQYF. CDR3 bases: TGTGCCAGCAGTGACAGTATAACCACTAGCACAGATACGCAGTATTTT.

This clonotype was detected a few times. This rearrangement joins TRBV6-1 to TRBJ2-3; 10 bases map to TRBD2. J was trimmed by 9 bases and V by 5 bases; bases with no gene match: 11. The CDR3 sequence is 15 residues long. Germline CDR1 reads MNHNS; CDR2 reads SASEGT. The CDR3 loop is CASSTTGTSVGTQYF. In nucleotides, the CDR3 is TGTGCCAGCAGTACTACCGGGACTAGCGTTGGGACGCAGTATTTT.